These 14 T cell receptor beta chains were sequenced from one sample in a study of blood T cell repertoires in COVID-19. Repertoires were generated with immunoSEQ multiplex PCR, while TCRdb's copy carries only in-frame clones and drops some. The data hold about 170,000 clones, with 85% observed a single time. Material: peripheral blood. The source of these receptors is a woman over 75 with COVID-19, enrolled during active disease.

The chain joins TRBV14 to TRBJ1-5; TRBD1 aligns across 8 bases. The germline V gene has CDR1 SGHDN and CDR2 FVKESK. The CDR3 is 13 residues long. V was clipped by 5 bases and J by 9 bases; unmatched bases: 6. CDR3 protein: CASSFDRGGPQHF. CDR3 nucleotides: TGTGCCAGCAGCTTCGACAGGGGAGGGCCCCAGCATTTT.

This chain connects TRBV3-1 (or the pseudogene TRBV3-2) to TRBJ1-1; 7 positions match TRBD1. The trim removed 1 base at V and 12 bases at J, leaving 8 bases unmatched. Germline loops: CDR1 LGHDT, CDR2 YNNKEL (reference sequence). CDR3 length equals 13 residues. CDR3 loop: CASSQGARGKSFF. DNA of the CDR3: TGTGCCAGCAGCCAAGGCGCCAGGGGGAAGTCTTTCTTT.

This chain uses TRBV5-1 with TRBJ2-1; 12 bases line up with TRBD2. Per the germline V gene, CDR1 is SGHRS and CDR2 is YFSETQ. Trimming took 0 bases from V and 9 from J; bases not matched to a gene: 10. This CDR3 contains 17 residues. In DNA, the CDR3 is TGCGCCAGCAGCTTGGCCGGGACTAGCGGGTCCTCCGGTGAGCAGTTCTTC. Translating it yields CASSLAGTSGSSGEQFF.

The rearrangement links TRBV18 to TRBJ1-4; no clear D gene. The V gene lost 1 base and the J gene lost 3 bases, with 12 bases spanning the gap. This CDR3 comprises 16 residues. CDR1 KGHSH and CDR2 LQKENI come from the germline V gene. The CDR3 sequence: CASSPQAQVANEKLFF. CDR3 nucleotides: TGTGCCAGCTCACCACAGGCGCAGGTAGCTAATGAAAAACTGTTTTTT.

The chain joins TRBV6-2 or TRBV6-3 to TRBJ1-5; no definite D call. Trimming removed 4 bases at V and 5 bases at J, with 6 bases between. The germline V gene encodes CDR1 MNHEY and CDR2 SVGEGT. This CDR3 is built from 12 residues. CDR3 residues: CASSSGDQPQHF. The CDR3 DNA reads as TGTGCCAGCAGTTCCGGGGATCAGCCCCAGCATTTT.

The chain couples TRBV5-1 to TRBJ2-4; 7 positions agree with TRBD2. V shed 8 bases, J shed 0 bases, and the junction held 20 bases outside the gene matches. The V gene's germline CDR1 is SGHRS and CDR2 YFSETQ. The CDR3 spans 19 residues. CDR3 DNA sequence: TGCGCCAGTCAGGAGACTCACCGCGCGGGAGCCTTAGCCAAAAACATTCAGTACTTC. This codes for CASQETHRAGALAKNIQYF.

The chain combines TRBV6-1 with TRBJ1-5; no clear D. The length of the CDR3 is 16 residues. The V end lost 3 bases, the J end lost 10 bases, and 22 bases lay between the germline ends. Germline loops: CDR1 MNHNS, CDR2 SASEGT. CDR3 in amino acids: CASSDSVGHTAGPQHF. In DNA, the CDR3 is TGTGCCAGCAGTGATAGCGTTGGGCACACCGCGGGCCCCCAGCATTTT.

This clone was detected once. The V gene is TRBV9, the J gene TRBJ2-4; TRBD1 agrees at 11 bases. Germline values: CDR1 SGDLS, CDR2 YYNGEE. Losses at the gene ends were 7 bases for V and 5 bases for J; bases not matched to a gene: 20. This CDR3 spans 19 amino acids. The CDR3 is CASSPGTGGSLHPENIQYF. For the CDR3, the DNA is TGTGCCAGCTCTCCGGGGACAGGGGGATCCCTCCACCCTGAAAACATTCAGTACTTC. Complete variable domain (other parts from reference TRBV9 and TRBJ2-4): DSGVTQTPKHLITATGQRVTLRCSPRSGDLSVYWYQQSLDQGLQFLIQYYNGEERAKGNILERFSAQQFPDLHSELNLSSLELGDSALYFCASSPGTGGSLHPENIQYFGAGTRLSVL.

The chain links TRBV7-9 to TRBJ2-7; 7 nucleotides match TRBD1. CDR3 length: 15 residues. With 2 bases clipped from V and 2 bases from J, the junction kept 6 bases outside the gene matches. The V gene's germline CDR1 is SEHNR and CDR2 FQNEAQ (reference sequence). CDR3 DNA: TGTGCCAGCAGCTTAAATAGGGACAGTGCCTACGAGCAGTACTTC. Its translation is CASSLNRDSAYEQYF.

The J gene is TRBJ1-1, the V gene TRBV7-3, with 7 bases that match TRBD1. Germline CDR1 SGHTA, CDR2 FQGTGA. The junction had 7 bases not matched to a gene; V was cut back by 5 bases and J by 7 bases. The length of the CDR3 is 13 residues. In DNA form, the CDR3 reads TGTGCCAGCAGCCCAAACCGGGACAGTGAAGCTTTCTTT. Protein: CASSPNRDSEAFF.

The rearrangement joins TRBV5-4 to TRBJ2-5, with 7 bases aligning to TRBD2. From germline, CDR1 is SGHNT and CDR2 YYREEE (reference sequence). The CDR3 covers 14 residues. J lost 2 bases, V lost 4 bases, and 5 bases had no gene match. CDR3 region: CASSPGTIQETQYF. DNA of the CDR3: TGTGCCAGCAGCCCTGGGACTATTCAAGAGACCCAGTACTTC. Full variable domain (missing parts from reference TRBV5-4 and TRBJ2-5): ETGVTQSPTHLIKTRGQQVTLRCSSQSGHNTVSWYQQALGQGPQFIFQYYREEENGRGNFPPRFSGLQFPNYSSELNVNALELDDSALYLCASSPGTIQETQYFGPGTRLLVL.

The genes are TRBV12-5 and TRBJ2-5; 9 positions agree with TRBD1. This CDR3 contains 16 residues. Germline assignment: CDR1 LGHNT and CDR2 FRNRAP. V dropped 5 bases and J dropped 5; count of bases not matched to a gene: 12. The CDR3 region has the DNA TGTGCTAGTGGTCCACGGGACAGGGTGGTTTCGGAGACCCAGTACTTC. This gives the protein CASGPRDRVVSETQYF.

The chain carries TRBV15 and TRBJ1-5; 11 nucleotides align to TRBD1. V shed 4 bases, J shed 2 bases, and the junction held 10 bases outside the gene matches. The CDR3 extends over 18 amino acids. In germline, CDR1 is LNHNV, CDR2 YYDKDF (reference sequence). CDR3 sequence reads: CATSTGQGVRFGNQPQHF. CDR3 nucleotide sequence: TGTGCCACCAGCACGGGACAGGGGGTGAGGTTTGGCAATCAGCCCCAGCATTTT.

The V gene is TRBV19, the J gene TRBJ1-4, with D unclear. This CDR3 spans 13 amino acids. Between the trimmed V and J ends, which lost 4 bases and 8 bases, there was a span of 11 bases. The germline CDR1 and CDR2 sequences are LNHDA and SQIVND (reference sequence). CDR3 nucleotide sequence: TGTGCCAGTAGTACGGTCAGAGGAGAAAAACTGTTTTTT. Amino acid sequence: CASSTVRGEKLFF.